This TCR beta chain is from a study of cytomegalovirus exposure and HLA in healthy donors. The overall study: In terms of ancestry, the Caucasian-associated cluster contained around 79% of the 398 genotyped donors.

This PCR relied on a set of 60 Vbeta primers and 13 Jbeta primers. Measured with immunoSEQ multiplex PCR; TCRdb has only the in-frame clones, and not every one. The sample lists about 150,000 clones, 9.7% seen once, with about 1.9% in the top ten. This clone was counted between two and nine times. The sequence derives from a man aged 45-65 years in good health and CMV-seronegative. Material for sequencing was PBMCs.

The CDR3 DNA reads as TGTGCCAGCAGCCAAGATCCCAGTTCCTACGAGCAGTACTTC. Encoded protein: CASSQDPSSYEQYF. The rearrangement joins TRBV4-2 to TRBJ2-7; D is uncertain. Trimming took 0 bases from V and 1 from J, leaving 7 bases between them. The CDR3 is 14 residues long. From germline, CDR1 is LGHNA and CDR2 YNFKEQ.